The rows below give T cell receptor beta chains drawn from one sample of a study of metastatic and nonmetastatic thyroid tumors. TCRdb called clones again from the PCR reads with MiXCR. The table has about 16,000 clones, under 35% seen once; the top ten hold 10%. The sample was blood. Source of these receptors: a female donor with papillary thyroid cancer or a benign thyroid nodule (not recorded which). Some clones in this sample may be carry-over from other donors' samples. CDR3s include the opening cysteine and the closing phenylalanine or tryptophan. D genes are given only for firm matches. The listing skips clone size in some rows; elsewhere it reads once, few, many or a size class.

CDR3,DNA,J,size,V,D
CASSYSREAASGYGYTF,TGTGCCAGCAGTTACTCGAGGGAGGCGGCTAGTGGCTATGGCTACACCTTC,TRBJ1-2,medium-sized,TRBV6-6,-
CASSLGAGGNYEQYF,TGTGCCAGCAGTTTAGGGGCAGGGGGCAATTACGAGCAGTACTTC,TRBJ2-7,medium-sized,TRBV12-3/TRBV12-4,TRBD1
CASSQGSTSGRAKQFF,TGTGCCAGCAGCCAAGGGTCGACTAGCGGGAGGGCCAAGCAGTTCTTC,TRBJ2-1,-,TRBV4-2,TRBD2
CASSTQGEVYNEQFF,TGTGCCAGCAGCACCCAGGGGGAGGTTTACAATGAGCAGTTCTTC,TRBJ2-1,few,TRBV9,-
CASGLERRGPTDTQYF,TGTGCTAGTGGTTTGGAAAGGAGGGGACCCACAGATACGCAGTATTTT,TRBJ2-3,few,TRBV12-5,-
CASSVRVASNEQFF,TGTGCCAGCAGCGTAAGGGTAGCGTCCAATGAGCAGTTCTTC,TRBJ2-1,many,TRBV9,-
CASPPRNRSSYEQYF,TGTGCCAGCCCCCCCCGCAACAGGAGCTCCTACGAGCAGTACTTC,TRBJ2-7,-,TRBV13,-
CASLPDSNQPQHF,TGTGCCAGCTTGCCGGATAGCAATCAGCCCCAGCATTTT,TRBJ1-5,many,TRBV6-4,-
CASSQDRDRGRDTTQPQHF,TGCGCCAGCAGCCAAGATCGGGACAGGGGGCGCGATACCACTCAGCCCCAGCATTTT,TRBJ1-5,many,TRBV4-1,TRBD1
CASRPRRDQPQHF,TGTGCCAGCAGACCGAGACGGGATCAGCCCCAGCATTTT,TRBJ1-5,-,TRBV7-9,-
CASSARDPTAEAFF,TGTGCCAGTAGCGCCCGGGACCCCACGGCTGAAGCTTTCTTT,TRBJ1-1,few,TRBV19,-
CASSDVQGREKLFF,TGTGCCAGCAGTGATGTCCAGGGCAGGGAAAAACTGTTTTTT,TRBJ1-4,many,TRBV2,-
CASISSGASGSTIYF,TGTGCCAGCATCTCCTCAGGTGCGTCCGGGAGCACCATATATTTT,TRBJ1-3,few,TRBV7-9,-
CSASGTSGNQETQYF,TGCAGTGCCTCAGGGACTAGCGGAAACCAAGAGACCCAGTACTTC,TRBJ2-5,-,TRBV20-1,TRBD2
CASSLAGNTEAFF,TGTGCCAGCAGCTTAGCGGGGAACACTGAAGCTTTCTTT,TRBJ1-1,-,TRBV11-2,-
CASSVTRTAEKLFF,TGTGCCAGCAGCGTAACACGGACGGCTGAAAAACTGTTTTTT,TRBJ1-4,once,TRBV9,-
CASSPDSGGNQPQHF,TGTGCCAGCAGCCCAGACTCGGGGGGCAATCAGCCCCAGCATTTT,TRBJ1-5,-,TRBV11-2,-
CASSRGPLRGDEQYF,TGTGCCAGCAGCCGAGGCCCCCTTAGGGGGGACGAGCAGTACTTC,TRBJ2-7,many,TRBV5-4,-
CATTGSGLYEQYF,TGTGCCACCACAGGGAGTGGGCTCTACGAGCAGTACTTC,TRBJ2-7,few,TRBV6-1,-
CASSPLRGPSYEQYF,TGTGCCAGCAGCCCCTTGAGGGGGCCTTCCTACGAGCAGTACTTC,TRBJ2-7,medium-sized,TRBV9,TRBD1
CASSRQLTGANYGYTF,TGCGCCAGCAGCCGGCAACTTACAGGGGCCAACTATGGCTACACCTTC,TRBJ1-2,-,TRBV4-1,TRBD1
CASSSPYSGGRLGEQFF,TGTGCCAGCAGCTCCCCGTATTCTGGCGGGAGATTAGGTGAGCAGTTCTTC,TRBJ2-1,-,TRBV11-2,TRBD2
CASSQEPGDTDTQYF,TGTGCCAGCAGCCAAGAACCGGGGGACACAGATACGCAGTATTTT,TRBJ2-3,many,TRBV3-1,-
CASSLEASNTEAFF,TGTGCCAGCAGCTTAGAGGCCTCGAACACTGAAGCTTTCTTT,TRBJ1-1,-,TRBV11-3,-
CAVNGRENTGELFF,TGTGCCGTTAATGGAAGGGAAAACACCGGGGAGCTGTTTTTT,TRBJ2-2,many,TRBV7-9,-
CASSGGGQPQHF,TGTGCCAGCAGTGGGGGTGGTCAGCCCCAGCATTTT,TRBJ1-5,few,TRBV6-1,-
CASSQMDGSYEQYF,TGCGCCAGCAGCCAGATGGACGGATCCTACGAGCAGTACTTC,TRBJ2-7,-,TRBV4-1,-
CASSLTKLSYEHYF,TGTGCCAGCAGTTTGACTAAACTCTCCTACGAGCATTACTTC,TRBJ2-7,-,TRBV27,-
CASSLVGTGGGYTF,TGTGCCAGCAGCTTAGTCGGCACAGGCGGGGGCTACACCTTC,TRBJ1-2,-,TRBV7-2,-
CASSSGLAGAIGELFF,TGTGCCAGCAGCTCCGGACTAGCGGGAGCTATCGGGGAGCTGTTTTTT,TRBJ2-2,-,TRBV13,TRBD2
CSARVGRSSLNEQFF,TGCAGTGCTAGAGTCGGCAGGTCGAGCTTAAATGAGCAGTTCTTC,TRBJ2-1,-,TRBV20-1,-
CASSLDQVGSFGGYTF,TGCGCCAGCAGCTTGGATCAAGTAGGCTCGTTCGGTGGCTACACCTTC,TRBJ1-2,-,TRBV5-1,-
CASSLVFSRQGPYEQYF,TGTGCCAGCAGCTTAGTATTTTCTCGGCAGGGTCCCTACGAGCAGTACTTC,TRBJ2-7,medium-sized,TRBV11-3,-
CASSAPGTGYEQYF,TGTGCCAGCAGTGCGCCCGGGACAGGGTACGAGCAGTACTTC,TRBJ2-7,-,TRBV12-3/TRBV12-4,TRBD1
CANSCRGSGQETQYF,TGTGCCAACAGTTGTAGGGGTTCGGGTCAAGAGACCCAGTACTTC,TRBJ2-5,-,TRBV27,-
CASRQRTSSGNTIYF,TGTGCCAGCAGACAAAGGACTAGCTCTGGAAACACCATATATTTT,TRBJ1-3,-,TRBV3-1,-
CASRSGTICSYEQYF,TGTGCCAGCAGATCCGGGACTATCTGTTCCTACGAGCAGTACTTC,TRBJ2-7,few,TRBV2,TRBD2
CASRRTSGGTLTYNEQFF,TGTGCCAGCCGTAGGACTAGCGGGGGGACCCTTACCTACAATGAGCAGTTCTTC,TRBJ2-1,many,TRBV19,TRBD2
CASSFDRVNEQYF,TGCGCCAGCAGCTTTGACAGGGTGAACGAGCAGTACTTC,TRBJ2-7,medium-sized,TRBV5-1,TRBD1
CASSAGTNSYNEQFF,TGTGCCAGCAGCGCAGGGACTAACTCCTACAATGAGCAGTTCTTC,TRBJ2-1,many,TRBV9,TRBD2
CASSWRGSGQENQYF,TGTGCCAGCAGTTGGAGGGGTTCGGGTCAGGAGAACCAGTACTTC,TRBJ2-5,-,TRBV27,-
CASSVSYEQYF,TGTGCCAGCAGTGTGAGCTACGAGCAGTACTTC,TRBJ2-7,medium-sized,TRBV2,-
CASSYLRGARDTQYF,TGCGCCAGCAGCTACCTCCGGGGGGCAAGAGATACGCAGTATTTT,TRBJ2-3,-,TRBV5-1,-
CASSRQDGTYEQYF,TGTGCCAGCAGCCGACAGGATGGGACCTACGAGCAGTACTTC,TRBJ2-7,medium-sized,TRBV7-2,-
CSARIPGVNSPLHF,TGCAGTGCTAGAATCCCAGGGGTAAATTCACCCCTCCACTTT,TRBJ1-6,medium-sized,TRBV20-1,-
CASSLVGANVLTF,TGTGCCAGCTCCCTCGTCGGGGCCAACGTCCTGACTTTC,TRBJ2-6,medium-sized,TRBV6-1,-
CASTPGYRGEGYGYTF,TGTGCCAGCACCCCCGGATACAGGGGTGAAGGCTATGGCTACACCTTC,TRBJ1-2,medium-sized,TRBV12-3/TRBV12-4,TRBD1
CASSLGRGGSGYNEQFF,TGTGCCAGCAGCTTAGGGAGGGGTGGTAGCGGTTACAATGAGCAGTTCTTC,TRBJ2-1,-,TRBV11-2,-
CASRSDRGGKLFF,TGTGCCAGCAGATCGGACAGGGGCGGAAAACTGTTTTTT,TRBJ1-4,medium-sized,TRBV12-3/TRBV12-4,TRBD1
CASSRQETQYF,TGTGCCAGCAGTAGGCAAGAGACCCAGTACTTC,TRBJ2-5,medium-sized,TRBV6-1,-
CASSQETGSGPDTQYF,TGTGCCAGCAGCCAAGAAACAGGTAGCGGTCCAGATACGCAGTATTTT,TRBJ2-3,few,TRBV4-2,-
CASSYGQGLYNEQFF,TGTGCCAGCAGTTACGGACAGGGTTTGTACAATGAGCAGTTCTTC,TRBJ2-1,medium-sized,TRBV6-5,TRBD1
CASSLAVASGGRTQYF,TGCGCCAGCAGCTTGGCCGTTGCTAGCGGGGGGAGGACCCAGTACTTC,TRBJ2-5,many,TRBV5-1,TRBD2
CASSQDLGLQYGYTF,TGTGCCAGCAGCCAAGACCTCGGCTTGCAATATGGCTACACCTTC,TRBJ1-2,medium-sized,TRBV4-2,-
CSVEDSLELFF,TGCAGCGTTGAAGATAGTTTAGAGCTGTTTTTT,TRBJ1-4,many,TRBV29-1,-
CASSLDLEGPDTQYF,TGTGCCAGCAGCTTGGATCTAGAAGGTCCAGATACGCAGTATTTT,TRBJ2-3,few,TRBV5-4,-
CASIEGYNQPQHF,TGTGCCAGCATCGAGGGGTACAATCAGCCCCAGCATTTT,TRBJ1-5,medium-sized,TRBV28,-
CASSDMVEAFF,TGTGCCAGCAGTGATATGGTTGAAGCTTTCTTT,TRBJ1-1,few,TRBV25-1,-
CASSPPGEIPPVFF,TGTGCCAGCTCACCACCGGGAGAAATCCCGCCGGTTTTCTTT,TRBJ1-1,many,TRBV18,-
CASSPTGGPDYEQYF,TGTGCCAGCAGCCCTACAGGGGGCCCGGACTACGAGCAGTACTTC,TRBJ2-7,many,TRBV3-1,TRBD1